This T cell receptor (beta chain) was identified during a study of CD8+CD57+ T cells in acquired aplastic anemia. Study context: Yields of DNA that came from sorted CD4+ and CD8+ cells averaged roughly 3.2 ug. Study results and caveats: Patients and controls had in common twenty-nine CD8+ CDR3 sequences. Patients did not significantly differ from controls in CD8+ Simpson's diversity.

Genomic DNA, serving as template, underwent TCR beta VDJ and CDR3 profiling. TCRdb re-derived calls from the reads in MiXCR, one entry per CDR3 protein. This table holds under 350,000 distinct CDR3 sequences, approximately 55% found once. There are a few counts of this clonotype. Its antigen is currently unknown. V was trimmed by 2 bases and J by 5 bases, leaving 13 bases between them. The V gene's germline CDR1 is SGHNT and CDR2 YYREEE (reference sequence). There are 14 residues in the CDR3. The sample was sorted CD4+, CD8+, or CD8+CD57+ T cells (not recorded which) from PBMCs. The V call is TRBV5-4, the J call TRBJ1-2; D perhaps matches TRBD1 (6 bases). The sequence was obtained from a human donor with severe aplastic anemia or a healthy control (not recorded which). CDR3 nucleotides: TGTGCCAGCAGCTTAAACAGGGCCCAGTATGGCTACACCTTC. It encodes CASSLNRAQYGYTF. Full variable domain (outside the CDR3, taken from reference TRBV5-4 and TRBJ1-2): ETGVTQSPTHLIKTRGQQVTLRCSSQSGHNTVSWYQQALGQGPQFIFQYYREEENGRGNFPPRFSGLQFPNYSSELNVNALELDDSALYLCASSLNRAQYGYTFGSGTRLTVV.